This is a list of T cell receptor beta chains from one sample in a study of shared clonotypes between healthy human individuals. TCRdb keeps only in-frame clones here, not all; method: immunoSEQ multiplex PCR. This sample yields some 2,000,000 clones, of which approximately 94% are seen a single time; roughly 0.13% belongs to the top ten. The sequenced material came from naive CD4+ T cells sorted from blood. The receptor source for this set is a man aged 18-30 years in good health. Each CDR3 is given with its conserved first and last residue. The order of the fields is clone size, J gene, D gene, V gene, CDR3 protein, CDR3 DNA. D genes are given only for firm matches. Clone size is shown for a subset of rows, as once, few, many or a class of expanded clone.

size: NA
J: TRBJ2-7
D: TRBD1
V: TRBV5-1
CDR3: CASSLAKVGQESSYEQYF
DNA: TGCGCCAGCAGCTTGGCCAAAGTGGGACAGGAGAGCTCCTACGAGCAGTACTTC

size: once
J: TRBJ2-3
D: TRBD2
V: TRBV9
CDR3: CASSVGTSDADTQYF
DNA: TGTGCCAGCAGCGTAGGCACTAGCGACGCGGATACGCAGTATTTT

size: NA
J: TRBJ1-2
D: TRBD1
V: TRBV6-5
CDR3: CASRGQGGDNYGYTF
DNA: TGTGCCAGCAGGGGACAGGGTGGGGATAACTATGGCTACACCTTC

size: NA
J: TRBJ1-1
D: NA
V: TRBV11-2
CDR3: CASSYPTGTKAFF
DNA: TGTGCCAGCAGCTACCCTACAGGTACCAAAGCTTTCTTT

size: NA
J: TRBJ2-7
D: NA
V: TRBV2
CDR3: CASSAAGTLYEQYF
DNA: TGTGCCAGCAGTGCGGCAGGGACCCTCTACGAGCAGTACTTC

size: NA
J: TRBJ1-5
D: NA
V: TRBV18
CDR3: CASSPPGLPTLYSNQPQHF
DNA: TGTGCCAGCTCACCACCCGGTCTCCCCACCCTGTATAGCAATCAGCCCCAGCATTTT

size: NA
J: TRBJ1-1
D: NA
V: TRBV7-9
CDR3: CASSDQGNTEAFF
DNA: TGTGCCAGCAGCGACCAGGGTAACACTGAAGCTTTCTTT

size: NA
J: TRBJ2-1
D: NA
V: TRBV7-9
CDR3: CASSRVGGSYNEQFF
DNA: TGTGCCAGCAGCCGGGTCGGGGGCTCCTACAATGAGCAGTTCTTC

size: once
J: TRBJ2-5
D: TRBD1
V: TRBV6-5
CDR3: CASSRDRVGETQYF
DNA: TGTGCCAGCAGCCGGGACAGGGTGGGAGAGACCCAGTACTTC

size: NA
J: TRBJ1-2
D: NA
V: TRBV19
CDR3: CELLRGYGYTF
DNA: TGTGAACTTCTCCGAGGGTATGGCTACACCTTC

size: NA
J: TRBJ1-1
D: NA
V: TRBV6-5
CDR3: CASTRGLNTEAFF
DNA: TGTGCCAGCACCAGGGGTCTGAACACTGAAGCTTTCTTT

size: NA
J: TRBJ1-2
D: TRBD1
V: TRBV4-1
CDR3: CASSQYVLTGLDF
DNA: TGCGCCAGCAGCCAATATGTGCTGACAGGGCTAGACTTC

size: NA
J: TRBJ2-7
D: NA
V: TRBV30
CDR3: CAWSVMGGSYEQYF
DNA: TGTGCCTGGAGTGTAATGGGGGGCTCCTACGAGCAGTACTTC

size: NA
J: TRBJ2-5
D: NA
V: TRBV10-1
CDR3: CASSGGTAISQETQYF
DNA: TGCGCCAGCAGTGGGGGGACGGCTATCTCCCAAGAGACCCAGTACTTC

size: NA
J: TRBJ1-1
D: NA
V: TRBV18
CDR3: CASSQKGGRGTEAFF
DNA: TGTGCCAGCTCCCAAAAGGGGGGCCGGGGCACTGAAGCTTTCTTT

size: NA
J: TRBJ2-7
D: TRBD2
V: TRBV7-2
CDR3: CASSAQTSGRYEQYF
DNA: TGTGCCAGCAGCGCCCAGACTAGCGGGAGGTACGAGCAGTACTTC

size: NA
J: TRBJ1-5
D: TRBD1
V: TRBV11-2
CDR3: CASSVQGRNQPQHF
DNA: TGTGCCAGCAGCGTACAGGGGAGGAATCAGCCCCAGCATTTT

size: NA
J: TRBJ2-7
D: NA
V: TRBV2
CDR3: CASKYRVRDNEQYF
DNA: TGTGCCAGCAAGTATCGGGTCAGGGATAACGAGCAGTACTTC

size: NA
J: TRBJ1-2
D: NA
V: TRBV6-5
CDR3: CASSRWDGYTF
DNA: TGTGCCAGCAGTCGATGGGACGGCTACACCTTC

size: once
J: TRBJ1-3
D: NA
V: TRBV11-2
CDR3: CASSLGFTGSGNTIYF
DNA: TGTGCCAGCAGCTTAGGGTTCACAGGCTCTGGAAACACCATATATTTT

size: NA
J: TRBJ2-5
D: TRBD1
V: TRBV27
CDR3: CASSPWRTTGGGETQYF
DNA: TGTGCCAGCAGTCCGTGGCGGACCACAGGGGGCGGGGAGACCCAGTACTTC

size: few
J: TRBJ1-2
D: NA
V: TRBV5-1
CDR3: CASSLGTDYGYTF
DNA: TGCGCCAGCAGCTTGGGGACAGACTATGGCTACACCTTC

size: NA
J: TRBJ1-1
D: NA
V: TRBV29-1
CDR3: CSVEGRLNTEAFF
DNA: TGCAGCGTTGAGGGCAGATTAAACACTGAAGCTTTCTTT

size: NA
J: TRBJ1-4
D: TRBD1
V: TRBV28
CDR3: CASRPGGPNEKLFF
DNA: TGTGCCAGCAGACCAGGGGGACCAAATGAAAAACTGTTTTTT

size: NA
J: TRBJ1-6
D: NA
V: TRBV1
CDR3: CTSSQGFPGIQLNSPLHF
DNA: TGCACCAGCAGCCAAGGGTTTCCAGGGATTCAGTTAAATTCACCCCTCCACTTT

size: NA
J: TRBJ2-7
D: TRBD1
V: TRBV18
CDR3: CASSLDRDAYEQYF
DNA: TGTGCCAGCTCACTGGACAGGGATGCCTACGAGCAGTACTTC

size: NA
J: TRBJ1-1
D: NA
V: TRBV5-1
CDR3: CASSLGAVLNTEAFF
DNA: TGCGCCAGCAGCTTGGGGGCAGTCTTGAACACTGAAGCTTTCTTT

size: NA
J: TRBJ2-3
D: TRBD2
V: TRBV6-5
CDR3: CASRTSGYTQYF
DNA: TGTGCCAGTCGGACTAGCGGGTATACGCAGTATTTT

size: NA
J: TRBJ2-7
D: NA
V: TRBV28
CDR3: CASSYLTGTYEQYF
DNA: TGTGCCAGCAGTTATTTAACAGGAACCTACGAGCAGTACTTC

size: NA
J: TRBJ2-3
D: TRBD2
V: TRBV29-1
CDR3: CSVVDSSSGSRTDTQYF
DNA: TGCAGCGTTGTGGACAGCTCTAGCGGGAGTCGTACAGATACGCAGTATTTT

size: NA
J: TRBJ2-1
D: TRBD2
V: TRBV5-1
CDR3: CASTAAAGGHNEQFF
DNA: TGCGCCAGCACCGCGGCGGCGGGGGGCCACAATGAGCAGTTCTTC

size: NA
J: TRBJ2-7
D: TRBD2
V: TRBV7-2
CDR3: CASSLARRGGIGPSSYEQYF
DNA: TGTGCCAGCAGCTTAGCGAGGCGGGGGGGAATAGGACCCAGCTCCTACGAGCAGTACTTC

size: NA
J: TRBJ1-2
D: NA
V: TRBV5-1
CDR3: CASSLDGEFWTF
DNA: TGCGCCAGCAGCTTGGACGGGGAGTTTTGGACCTTC

size: once
J: TRBJ2-1
D: TRBD2
V: TRBV5-1
CDR3: CASRVLAGVYNEQFF
DNA: TGCGCCAGCAGAGTATTGGCGGGAGTCTACAATGAGCAGTTCTTC

size: NA
J: TRBJ1-2
D: TRBD1
V: TRBV19
CDR3: CASSIAQGWNGYTF
DNA: TGTGCCAGTAGTATTGCACAGGGGTGGAATGGCTACACCTTC

size: NA
J: TRBJ2-5
D: TRBD1
V: TRBV19
CDR3: CASSATGGKETQYF
DNA: TGTGCCAGTAGTGCAACAGGGGGCAAAGAGACCCAGTACTTC

size: NA
J: TRBJ1-1
D: TRBD1
V: TRBV19
CDR3: CASTLPGQSEAFF
DNA: TGTGCCAGTACTCTGCCGGGACAGAGTGAAGCTTTCTTT

size: NA
J: TRBJ1-2
D: NA
V: TRBV5-4
CDR3: CASSLEGLGANYGYTF
DNA: TGTGCCAGCAGCTTGGAAGGGTTAGGGGCTAACTATGGCTACACCTTC

size: NA
J: TRBJ1-3
D: NA
V: TRBV4-1
CDR3: CASSQVVTASGNTIYF
DNA: TGCGCCAGCAGCCAAGTAGTCACAGCCTCTGGAAACACCATATATTTT

size: NA
J: TRBJ2-2
D: TRBD1
V: TRBV5-1
CDR3: CASSVTGEPNTGELFF
DNA: TGCGCCAGCAGCGTAACAGGGGAGCCTAACACCGGGGAGCTGTTTTTT

size: NA
J: TRBJ1-1
D: NA
V: TRBV6-6
CDR3: CASRHIRTEAFF
DNA: TGTGCCAGCAGGCATATTAGGACTGAAGCTTTCTTT